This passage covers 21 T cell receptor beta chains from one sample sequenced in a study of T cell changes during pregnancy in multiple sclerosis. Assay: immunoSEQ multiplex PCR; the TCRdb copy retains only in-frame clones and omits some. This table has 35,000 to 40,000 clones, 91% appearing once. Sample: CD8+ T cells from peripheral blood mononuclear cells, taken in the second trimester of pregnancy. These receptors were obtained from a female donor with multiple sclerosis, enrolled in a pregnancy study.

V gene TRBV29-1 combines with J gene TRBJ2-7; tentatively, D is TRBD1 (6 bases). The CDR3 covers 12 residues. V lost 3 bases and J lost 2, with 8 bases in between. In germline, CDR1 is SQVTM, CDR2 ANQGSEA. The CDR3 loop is CSVEGAAYEQYF. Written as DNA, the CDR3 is TGCAGCGTTGAGGGGGCCGCCTACGAGCAGTACTTC.

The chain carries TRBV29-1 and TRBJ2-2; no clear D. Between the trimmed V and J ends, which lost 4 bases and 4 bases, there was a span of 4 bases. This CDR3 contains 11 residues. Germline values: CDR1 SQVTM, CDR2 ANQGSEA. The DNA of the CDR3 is TGCAGCGTTGCGAGCACCGGGGAGCTGTTTTTT. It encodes CSVASTGELFF.

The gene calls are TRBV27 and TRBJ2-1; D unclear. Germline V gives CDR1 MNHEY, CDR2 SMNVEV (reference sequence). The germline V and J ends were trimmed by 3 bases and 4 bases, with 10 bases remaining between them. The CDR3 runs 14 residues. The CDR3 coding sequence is TGTGCCAGCAGTTTCCCGGGTCCTTACAATGAGCAGTTCTTC. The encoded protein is CASSFPGPYNEQFF.

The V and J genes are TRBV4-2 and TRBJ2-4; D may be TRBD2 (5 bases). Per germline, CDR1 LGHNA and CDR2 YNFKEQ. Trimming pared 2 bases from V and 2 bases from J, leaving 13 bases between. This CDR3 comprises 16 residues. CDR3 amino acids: CASSQNPGETKNIQYF. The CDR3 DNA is TGTGCCAGCAGCCAAAATCCTGGGGAGACCAAAAACATTCAGTACTTC.

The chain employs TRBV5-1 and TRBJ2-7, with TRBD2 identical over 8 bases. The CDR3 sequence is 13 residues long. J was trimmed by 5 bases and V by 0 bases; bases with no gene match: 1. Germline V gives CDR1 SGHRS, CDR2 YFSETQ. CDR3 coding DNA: TGCGCCAGCAGCTTGGGGCGGGAGGACGAGCAGTACTTC. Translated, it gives CASSLGREDEQYF.

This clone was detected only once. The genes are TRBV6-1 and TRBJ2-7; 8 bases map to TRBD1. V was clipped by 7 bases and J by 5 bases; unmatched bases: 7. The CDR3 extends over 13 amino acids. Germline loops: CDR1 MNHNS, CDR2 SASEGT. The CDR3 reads CASNQGARDEQYF. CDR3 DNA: TGTGCCAGCAACCAGGGGGCGAGGGACGAGCAGTACTTC.

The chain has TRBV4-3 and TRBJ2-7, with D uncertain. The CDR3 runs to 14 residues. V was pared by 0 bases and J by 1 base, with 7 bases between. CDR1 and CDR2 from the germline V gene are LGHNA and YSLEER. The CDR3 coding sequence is TGCGCCAGCAGCCAAGATCACACGTCCTACGAGCAGTACTTC. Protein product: CASSQDHTSYEQYF.

The chain's CDR3 is CASSEEKVAGVHTGELFF. CDR3 sequence (DNA): TGTGCCAGCAGCGAGGAAAAAGTAGCGGGAGTCCACACCGGGGAGCTGTTTTTT. The gene calls are TRBV11-2 and TRBJ2-2, with 9 bases that match TRBD2. V lost 5 bases, J lost 3 bases, and 13 bases stayed unmatched. Germline assignment: CDR1 SGHAT and CDR2 FQNNGV. The CDR3 has 18 amino acids.

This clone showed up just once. The CDR3 DNA follows: TGCGCCAGCAGCGGGACAGCCGGAGTACCTCAAGAGACCCAGTACTTC. It translates to CASSGTAGVPQETQYF. V and J are TRBV5-1 and TRBJ2-5, with TRBD1 identical over 7 bases. V was clipped by 4 bases and J by 2 bases; unmatched bases: 11. CDR1 and CDR2 (germline): SGHRS, YFSETQ. CDR3 length: 16 amino acids.

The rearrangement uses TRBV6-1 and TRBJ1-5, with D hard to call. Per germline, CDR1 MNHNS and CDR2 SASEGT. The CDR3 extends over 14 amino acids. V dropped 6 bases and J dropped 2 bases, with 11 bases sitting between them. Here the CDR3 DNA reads TGTGCCAGCAGCCGGGGAGACGGCAATCAGCCCCAGCATTTT. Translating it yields CASSRGDGNQPQHF.

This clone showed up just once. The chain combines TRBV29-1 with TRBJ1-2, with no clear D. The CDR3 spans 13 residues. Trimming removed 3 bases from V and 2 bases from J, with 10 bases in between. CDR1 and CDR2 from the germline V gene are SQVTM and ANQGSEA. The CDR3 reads CSVESEENYGYTF. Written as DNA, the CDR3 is TGCAGCGTTGAGAGCGAGGAGAACTATGGCTACACCTTC.

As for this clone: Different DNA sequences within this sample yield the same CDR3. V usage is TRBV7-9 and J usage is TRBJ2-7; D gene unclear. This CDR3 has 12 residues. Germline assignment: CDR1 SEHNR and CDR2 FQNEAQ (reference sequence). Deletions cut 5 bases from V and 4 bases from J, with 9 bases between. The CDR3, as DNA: TGTGCCAGCAGCCCAACAAGTTACGAGCAGTACTTC. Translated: CASSPTSYEQYF.

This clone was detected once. CDR3 in amino acids: CASSLGGYGYTF. In DNA form, the CDR3 reads TGTGCCAGCAGCTTGGGCGGGTATGGCTACACCTTC. V and J are TRBV5-5 and TRBJ1-2; D is unresolved. The germline gives CDR1 SGHKS, CDR2 YYEKEE (reference sequence). The CDR3 covers 12 residues. V lost 0 bases, J lost 5 bases, and 5 bases lay in between. The full variable domain, in which reference TRBV5-5 and TRBJ1-2 provide the parts outside the CDR3, is DAGVTQSPTHLIKTRGQQVTLRCSPISGHKSVSWYQQVLGQGPQFIFQYYEKEERGRGNFPDRFSARQFPNYSSELNVNALLLGDSALYLCASSLGGYGYTFGSGTRLTVV.

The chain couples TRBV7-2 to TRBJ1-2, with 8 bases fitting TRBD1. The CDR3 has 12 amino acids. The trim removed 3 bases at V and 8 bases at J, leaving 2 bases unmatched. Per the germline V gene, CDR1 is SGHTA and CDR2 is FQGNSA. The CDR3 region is CASSLTGEGYTF. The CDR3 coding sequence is TGTGCCAGCAGCTTGACAGGGGAAGGCTACACCTTC. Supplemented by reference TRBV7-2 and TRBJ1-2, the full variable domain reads GAGVSQSPSNKVTEKGKDVELRCDPISGHTALYWYRQSLGQGLEFLIYFQGNSAPDKSGLPSDRFSAERTGGSVSTLTIQRTQQEDSAVYLCASSLTGEGYTFGSGTRLTVV.

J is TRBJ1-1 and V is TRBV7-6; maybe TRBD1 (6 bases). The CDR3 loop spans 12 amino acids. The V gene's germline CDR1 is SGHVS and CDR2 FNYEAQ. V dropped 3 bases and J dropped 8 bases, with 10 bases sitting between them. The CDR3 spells CASSFHREEAFF. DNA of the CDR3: TGTGCCAGCAGCTTTCACAGGGAAGAAGCTTTCTTT.

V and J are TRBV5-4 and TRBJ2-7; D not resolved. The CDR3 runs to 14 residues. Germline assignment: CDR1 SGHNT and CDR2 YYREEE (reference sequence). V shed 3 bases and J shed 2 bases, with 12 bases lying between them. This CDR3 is CASSSVVGTYEQYF. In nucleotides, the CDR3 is TGTGCCAGCAGCTCCGTCGTGGGCACCTACGAGCAGTACTTC.

The CDR3 is CASSFGQDYGYTF. CDR3 DNA sequence: TGTGCCAGCAGCTTCGGACAGGACTATGGCTACACCTTC. J is TRBJ1-2 and V is TRBV7-9; 7 bases map to TRBD1. The germline CDR1 and CDR2 sequences are SEHNR and FQNEAQ (reference sequence). This CDR3 contains 13 residues. The junction had 1 base not matched to a gene; V was cut back by 3 bases and J by 3 bases. Together with reference TRBV7-9 and TRBJ1-2, the CDR3 gives the full variable domain: DTGVSQNPRHKITKRGQNVTFRCDPISEHNRLYWYRQTLGQGPEFLTYFQNEAQLEKSRLLSDRFSAERPKGSFSTLEIQRTEQGDSAMYLCASSFGQDYGYTFGSGTRLTVV.

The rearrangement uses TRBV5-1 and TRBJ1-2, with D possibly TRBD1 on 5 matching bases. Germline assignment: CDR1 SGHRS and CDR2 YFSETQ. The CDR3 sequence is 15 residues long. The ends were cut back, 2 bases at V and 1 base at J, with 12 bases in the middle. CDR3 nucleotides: TGCGCCAGCAGCTTTGTAACAGGTAGTAACTATGGCTACACCTTC. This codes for CASSFVTGSNYGYTF.

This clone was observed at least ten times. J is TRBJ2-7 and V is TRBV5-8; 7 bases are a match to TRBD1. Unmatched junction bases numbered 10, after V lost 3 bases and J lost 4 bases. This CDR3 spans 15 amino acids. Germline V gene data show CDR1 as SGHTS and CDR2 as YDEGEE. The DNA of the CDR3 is TGTGCCAGCAGCTCTCGACAGGGACCGTCGTACGAGCAGTACTTC. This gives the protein CASSSRQGPSYEQYF.

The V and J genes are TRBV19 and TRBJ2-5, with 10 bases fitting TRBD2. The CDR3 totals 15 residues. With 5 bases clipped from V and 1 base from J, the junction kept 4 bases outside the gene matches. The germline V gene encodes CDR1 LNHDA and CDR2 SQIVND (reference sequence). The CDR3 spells CASSLTSGTQETQYF. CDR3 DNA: TGTGCCAGTAGTCTCACTAGCGGGACCCAAGAGACCCAGTACTTC.

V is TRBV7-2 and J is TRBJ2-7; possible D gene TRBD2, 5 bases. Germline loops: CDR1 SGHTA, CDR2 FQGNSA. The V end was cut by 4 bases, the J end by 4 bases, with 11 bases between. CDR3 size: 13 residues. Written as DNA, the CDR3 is TGTGCCAGCAGCTCCTGGCCGGGGTACGAGCAGTACTTC. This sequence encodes CASSSWPGYEQYF.